These 4 T cell receptor beta chains came from one sample sequenced in a study of blood T cell repertoires in COVID-19. Some clones are missing from TCRdb's copy, which holds only in-frame ones; the method was immunoSEQ multiplex PCR. The sample has around 200,000 clones, 80% to 90% seen once. The sequenced sample consisted of peripheral blood. These receptors came from a man aged 35 to 55 with active or convalescent COVID-19.

This chain joins TRBV29-1 and TRBJ2-3; 7 nucleotides match TRBD1. The CDR3 has 12 amino acids. Germline values: CDR1 SQVTM, CDR2 ANQGSEA. Trimming took 4 bases from V and 4 from J; bases not matched to a gene: 2. The CDR3 spells CSVGQGSDTQYF. Here the CDR3 DNA reads TGCAGCGTTGGACAGGGCTCAGATACGCAGTATTTT.

The chain recombines TRBV30 with TRBJ2-7; 7 bases match TRBD1. J was trimmed by 0 bases and V by 2 bases; bases with no gene match: 16. This CDR3 contains 18 residues. The germline gives CDR1 GTSNPN, CDR2 SVGIG (reference sequence). CDR3: CAWSTSIRQGVNSYEQYF. The CDR3 DNA follows: TGTGCCTGGAGTACCTCCATCAGACAGGGTGTGAACTCCTACGAGCAGTACTTC.

The genes are TRBV6-2 or TRBV6-3 and TRBJ1-1; the D is unclear. This CDR3 has 11 residues. Trimming shortened V by 2 bases and J by 11 bases, and 9 bases separated the two germline ends. The V gene's germline CDR1 is MNHEY and CDR2 SVGEGT. The CDR3 reads CASSYREAAFF. The CDR3, as DNA: TGTGCCAGCAGTTACAGGGAGGCGGCTTTCTTT.

This chain joins TRBV29-1 and TRBJ2-7, with a tentative D call TRBD1 (5 bases). Germline V gene sequence: CDR1 SQVTM, CDR2 ANQGSEA. The CDR3 has 14 residues. Trimming cost V 3 bases and J 6 bases, with 18 bases left between them. CDR3 in DNA: TGCAGCGTTGATTTGACAGCCGACACGGGCGAGCAGTACTTC. Translation gives CSVDLTADTGEQYF.